A selection of T cell receptor beta chains follows, all from one sample in a study of cytomegalovirus exposure and HLA in healthy donors. Measured with immunoSEQ multiplex PCR; TCRdb has only the in-frame clones, and not every one. The table includes more than 90,000 clones, around 86% detected once. The material sequenced was PBMCs. The receptors here all came from an older woman in good health and CMV-seropositive. The CDR3 runs from the conserved cysteine through the conserved F or W. A D gene is named only where the DNA matches it firmly. Size is stated for part of the rows, as once, few or many counts, or as a class when the clone is expanded.

abundance: NA; d_gene: NA; j_gene: TRBJ2-3; v_gene: TRBV7-2; CDR3nt: TGTGCCAGCAGCTTTCGGGGGGCTATTACCCCCCTTAGCACAGATACGCAGTATTTT; CDR3aa: CASSFRGAITPLSTDTQYF
abundance: NA; d_gene: NA; j_gene: TRBJ1-6; v_gene: TRBV7-2; CDR3nt: TGTGCCAGCAGCCCCGCCCGACGGGATTCACCCCTCCACTTT; CDR3aa: CASSPARRDSPLHF
abundance: NA; d_gene: NA; j_gene: TRBJ1-1; v_gene: TRBV11-2; CDR3nt: TGTGCCAGCAGCTTACGGGGGATCACTGAAGCTTTCTTT; CDR3aa: CASSLRGITEAFF
abundance: NA; d_gene: NA; j_gene: TRBJ2-3; v_gene: TRBV30; CDR3nt: TGTGCCTCTACGCCGAAATCGCGCACAGATACGCAGTATTTT; CDR3aa: CASTPKSRTDTQYF
abundance: NA; d_gene: NA; j_gene: TRBJ2-7; v_gene: TRBV5-1; CDR3nt: TGCGCCAGCAGCCAAGTCGGACAATACGAGCAGTACTTC; CDR3aa: CASSQVGQYEQYF
abundance: NA; d_gene: NA; j_gene: TRBJ1-1; v_gene: TRBV25-1; CDR3nt: TGTGCCAGCAGTGGGGAGGGCCAAGTCAACACTGAAGCTTTCTTT; CDR3aa: CASSGEGQVNTEAFF
abundance: NA; d_gene: NA; j_gene: TRBJ2-7; v_gene: TRBV7-2; CDR3nt: TGTGCCAGCAGCTCCGGGACTGTTTACGAGCAGTACTTC; CDR3aa: CASSSGTVYEQYF
abundance: few; d_gene: TRBD1; j_gene: TRBJ2-7; v_gene: TRBV5-6; CDR3nt: TGTGCCAGCAGCCTTGACCCAGGGGGCGAGCAGTACTTC; CDR3aa: CASSLDPGGEQYF
abundance: once; d_gene: TRBD1; j_gene: TRBJ2-7; v_gene: TRBV6-6; CDR3nt: TGTGCCAGCAGTTACTCGACAGGGGGCTCCTACGAGCAGTACTTC; CDR3aa: CASSYSTGGSYEQYF
abundance: NA; d_gene: NA; j_gene: TRBJ2-4; v_gene: TRBV11-1; CDR3nt: TGTGCCAGCAGCTTGAACCCCCCGGGGGCCAAAAACATTCAGTACTTC; CDR3aa: CASSLNPPGAKNIQYF
abundance: NA; d_gene: TRBD1; j_gene: TRBJ1-2; v_gene: TRBV13; CDR3nt: TGTGCCAGCAGTCGCCAAGAAGGACAGGGGGTGAATGGCTACACCTTC; CDR3aa: CASSRQEGQGVNGYTF
abundance: once; d_gene: NA; j_gene: TRBJ2-2; v_gene: TRBV5-4; CDR3nt: TGTGCCAGCAGCTTGGGGGGCCGTCAAGACTCCGGGGAGCTGTTTTTT; CDR3aa: CASSLGGRQDSGELFF
abundance: NA; d_gene: TRBD1; j_gene: TRBJ2-5; v_gene: TRBV5-1; CDR3nt: TGCGCCAGCAGCTCCGGACAGGGCGGAGAGACCCAGTACTTC; CDR3aa: CASSSGQGGETQYF
abundance: NA; d_gene: NA; j_gene: TRBJ2-5; v_gene: TRBV11-3; CDR3nt: TGTGCCAGCAGCTTAGAATTCGGGTCATGGGAGACCCAGTACTTC; CDR3aa: CASSLEFGSWETQYF
abundance: NA; d_gene: NA; j_gene: TRBJ1-2; v_gene: TRBV28; CDR3nt: TGTGCCAGCAGGGGCGGAGGGGGGGGGAACTATGGCTACACCTTC; CDR3aa: CASRGGGGGNYGYTF
abundance: NA; d_gene: TRBD1; j_gene: TRBJ2-3; v_gene: TRBV2; CDR3nt: TGTGCCAGCAGTTTATACAGGGGGGGCACAGATACGCAGTATTTT; CDR3aa: CASSLYRGGTDTQYF
abundance: NA; d_gene: TRBD2; j_gene: TRBJ2-3; v_gene: TRBV13; CDR3nt: TGTGCCAGCAGTCCCGGGACTAGCGGATTCACAGATACGCAGTATTTT; CDR3aa: CASSPGTSGFTDTQYF
abundance: NA; d_gene: NA; j_gene: TRBJ1-5; v_gene: TRBV5-6; CDR3nt: TGTGCCAGCAGCTTAGGCAGGGTGGAGCCCCAGCATTTT; CDR3aa: CASSLGRVEPQHF
abundance: few; d_gene: TRBD1; j_gene: TRBJ1-2; v_gene: TRBV19; CDR3nt: TGTGCCAGTACCAGGGACAGGCAAAGCTATGGCTACACCTTC; CDR3aa: CASTRDRQSYGYTF
abundance: NA; d_gene: NA; j_gene: TRBJ2-7; v_gene: TRBV9; CDR3nt: TGTGCCAGCAGCGAGGGACACTCCTACGAGCAGTACTTC; CDR3aa: CASSEGHSYEQYF
abundance: NA; d_gene: NA; j_gene: TRBJ1-4; v_gene: TRBV5-8; CDR3nt: TGTGCCAGCAGCTTGAGTAAGAGATACTTAGCGACTAATGAAAAACTGTTTTTT; CDR3aa: CASSLSKRYLATNEKLFF
abundance: NA; d_gene: NA; j_gene: TRBJ1-1; v_gene: TRBV7-9; CDR3nt: TGTTCCAGCAGCTTAGCCGGGAACACTGAAGCTTTCTTT; CDR3aa: CSSSLAGNTEAFF
abundance: once; d_gene: NA; j_gene: TRBJ1-2; v_gene: TRBV7-9; CDR3nt: TGTGCCAGCAGCAGGGGGATTAACTATGGCTACACCTTC; CDR3aa: CASSRGINYGYTF
abundance: NA; d_gene: NA; j_gene: TRBJ2-7; v_gene: TRBV21-1; CDR3nt: TGTGCCAGCAGCCGTAATCCCGGGACAGGGTTGGACGAGCAGTACTTC; CDR3aa: CASSRNPGTGLDEQYF
abundance: NA; d_gene: NA; j_gene: TRBJ2-1; v_gene: TRBV21-1; CDR3nt: TGTGCCAGCAGCAAAGTCCCGGACAGGCGTCGGGGCGAGCAGTTCTTC; CDR3aa: CASSKVPDRRRGEQFF
abundance: NA; d_gene: TRBD2; j_gene: TRBJ2-1; v_gene: TRBV6-5; CDR3nt: TGTGCCAGCAGTCAGACTAGCGGCCTTCAGTTCTTC; CDR3aa: CASSQTSGLQFF
abundance: NA; d_gene: TRBD1; j_gene: TRBJ1-2; v_gene: TRBV7-9; CDR3nt: TGTGCCAGCAGCTTAGGACAGGGGGGGGGTAATGGCTACACCTTC; CDR3aa: CASSLGQGGGNGYTF
abundance: NA; d_gene: TRBD2; j_gene: TRBJ2-1; v_gene: TRBV9; CDR3nt: TGTGCCAGCAGCGTAGCTAGCGGGATTGATGAGCAGTTCTTC; CDR3aa: CASSVASGIDEQFF
abundance: NA; d_gene: TRBD1; j_gene: TRBJ2-1; v_gene: TRBV18; CDR3nt: TGTGCCAGCTCACCCGACAGGGGGCGAGAGCAGTTCTTC; CDR3aa: CASSPDRGREQFF
abundance: NA; d_gene: TRBD1; j_gene: TRBJ1-2; v_gene: TRBV4-2; CDR3nt: TGTGCCAGCAGCCAAGATTCAGGGGACAGGGGAAAGTCTGGCTACACCTTC; CDR3aa: CASSQDSGDRGKSGYTF
abundance: NA; d_gene: NA; j_gene: TRBJ2-6; v_gene: TRBV2; CDR3nt: TGTGCCAGCAGTGGGAGCGGCTCTGGGGCCAACGTCCTGACTTTC; CDR3aa: CASSGSGSGANVLTF
abundance: NA; d_gene: TRBD2; j_gene: TRBJ2-7; v_gene: TRBV27; CDR3nt: TGTGCCAGCAGTTTAGCGGGAGGGCCATCTAAAGGCTACGAGCAGTACTTC; CDR3aa: CASSLAGGPSKGYEQYF
abundance: once; d_gene: NA; j_gene: TRBJ2-7; v_gene: TRBV29-1; CDR3nt: TGCAGCGTTGCCGACAGTGACGAGCAGTACTTC; CDR3aa: CSVADSDEQYF
abundance: NA; d_gene: NA; j_gene: TRBJ2-5; v_gene: TRBV7-2; CDR3nt: TGTGCCAGCAGCCAAAGTCCCAGGGTGGAAGAGACCCAGTACTTC; CDR3aa: CASSQSPRVEETQYF
abundance: NA; d_gene: NA; j_gene: TRBJ2-3; v_gene: TRBV11-3; CDR3nt: TGTGCCAGCAGCCCGGTAAGCGGCTACGGCACAGATACGCAGTATTTT; CDR3aa: CASSPVSGYGTDTQYF
abundance: once; d_gene: NA; j_gene: TRBJ2-3; v_gene: TRBV19; CDR3nt: TGTGCCAGTAGTATCAATAGCGTCTTCACAGATACGCAGTATTTT; CDR3aa: CASSINSVFTDTQYF
abundance: NA; d_gene: NA; j_gene: TRBJ2-7; v_gene: TRBV27; CDR3nt: TGTGCCAGCAGTTTAATGAGACATCCGACCCTACCATTCTACGAGCAGTACTTC; CDR3aa: CASSLMRHPTLPFYEQYF
abundance: NA; d_gene: NA; j_gene: TRBJ1-1; v_gene: TRBV30; CDR3nt: TGTGCCTGGAGGGGGGCGCGTACTGAAGCTTTCTTT; CDR3aa: CAWRGARTEAFF
abundance: NA; d_gene: TRBD2; j_gene: TRBJ2-2; v_gene: TRBV9; CDR3nt: TGTGCCAGCAGCTCCCGACCCAGCGCTAGCGGGAGAGGGGGTGGATGGGCCGGGGAGCTGTTTTTT; CDR3aa: CASSSRPSASGRGGGWAGELFF
abundance: NA; d_gene: TRBD2; j_gene: TRBJ2-1; v_gene: TRBV7-2; CDR3nt: TGTGCCAGCAGCTCGTCGGGGGGGCGCCGTTACAATGAGCAGTTCTTC; CDR3aa: CASSSSGGRRYNEQFF
abundance: NA; d_gene: TRBD1; j_gene: TRBJ2-7; v_gene: TRBV11-3; CDR3nt: TGTGCCAGCAGCCCCCGGACAGGAGCCTACGAGCAGTACTTC; CDR3aa: CASSPRTGAYEQYF
abundance: once; d_gene: NA; j_gene: TRBJ1-1; v_gene: TRBV15; CDR3nt: TGTGCCACCAGCAGAGGAGGCTACAGGCTGAACACTGAAGCTTTCTTT; CDR3aa: CATSRGGYRLNTEAFF
abundance: NA; d_gene: TRBD1; j_gene: TRBJ2-3; v_gene: TRBV7-8; CDR3nt: TGTGCCAGCAGCCAGACAGGGGGGTTCACAGATACGCAGTATTTT; CDR3aa: CASSQTGGFTDTQYF
abundance: NA; d_gene: TRBD2; j_gene: TRBJ2-3; v_gene: TRBV4-3; CDR3nt: TGCGCCAGCAGCCTAACCGGGACTAGCGGGAGCTCCCCAGATACGCAGTATTTT; CDR3aa: CASSLTGTSGSSPDTQYF
abundance: NA; d_gene: NA; j_gene: TRBJ2-7; v_gene: TRBV6-6; CDR3nt: TGTGCCAGCAGTTTTAATAGAGCGGTAAACTACGAGCAGTACTTC; CDR3aa: CASSFNRAVNYEQYF
abundance: NA; d_gene: TRBD2; j_gene: TRBJ2-7; v_gene: TRBV23-1; CDR3nt: TGCGCCAGCAGTCACCCTCTAGCGGGAGCTACCCACGAGCAGTACTTC; CDR3aa: CASSHPLAGATHEQYF
abundance: NA; d_gene: NA; j_gene: TRBJ2-3; v_gene: TRBV5-1; CDR3nt: TGCGCCAGCAGCGTCGGACAGTTAGATACGCAGTATTTT; CDR3aa: CASSVGQLDTQYF
abundance: few; d_gene: NA; j_gene: TRBJ1-5; v_gene: TRBV7-9; CDR3nt: TGTGCCAGCAGCTTAGCGGGGCAGGGCAATCAGCCCCAGCATTTT; CDR3aa: CASSLAGQGNQPQHF
abundance: NA; d_gene: NA; j_gene: TRBJ1-2; v_gene: TRBV19; CDR3nt: TGTGCCAGTGTTGCTCAGGGAAGGGGCTATGGCTACACCTTC; CDR3aa: CASVAQGRGYGYTF
abundance: NA; d_gene: NA; j_gene: TRBJ2-1; v_gene: TRBV30; CDR3nt: TGTGCCTGGAGTGTATTGGGGGCGGCGGGTGAGCAGTTCTTC; CDR3aa: CAWSVLGAAGEQFF
abundance: NA; d_gene: NA; j_gene: TRBJ2-1; v_gene: TRBV2; CDR3nt: TGTGCCAGCAGTGTTTCTCTAGCCGGGAATGAGCAGTTCTTC; CDR3aa: CASSVSLAGNEQFF
abundance: NA; d_gene: TRBD1; j_gene: TRBJ2-5; v_gene: TRBV7-2; CDR3nt: TGTGCCAGCAGCTTAGGGCGACAGGGAGTAAGGGAGACCCAGTACTTC; CDR3aa: CASSLGRQGVRETQYF
abundance: NA; d_gene: TRBD2; j_gene: TRBJ2-7; v_gene: TRBV4-1; CDR3nt: TGCGCCAGCAGCCAAGCGGGAGGCTCCTACGAGCAGTACTTC; CDR3aa: CASSQAGGSYEQYF
abundance: NA; d_gene: TRBD1; j_gene: TRBJ2-7; v_gene: TRBV28; CDR3nt: TGTGCCAGCCGGCGCCGGACAGGGTCGTCCTACGAGCAGTACTTC; CDR3aa: CASRRRTGSSYEQYF
abundance: NA; d_gene: NA; j_gene: TRBJ2-2; v_gene: TRBV11-3; CDR3nt: TGTGCCAGCAGCTTATTTAGGGGGAAGAACACCGGGGAGCTGTTTTTT; CDR3aa: CASSLFRGKNTGELFF
abundance: once; d_gene: NA; j_gene: TRBJ2-3; v_gene: TRBV5-1; CDR3nt: TGCGCCAGCAGCTTGGAGGCTAGCGGGACAGGAGATACGCAGTATTTT; CDR3aa: CASSLEASGTGDTQYF
abundance: NA; d_gene: TRBD1; j_gene: TRBJ2-6; v_gene: TRBV27; CDR3nt: TGTGCCAGCAGCCACCGTGGGACAGCAAACTCTGGGGCCAACGTCCTGACTTTC; CDR3aa: CASSHRGTANSGANVLTF
abundance: NA; d_gene: NA; j_gene: TRBJ2-1; v_gene: TRBV19; CDR3nt: TGTGCCAGTAGTCCCGTTCTGGGCGAGCCGTACAATGAGCAGTTCTTC; CDR3aa: CASSPVLGEPYNEQFF
abundance: NA; d_gene: NA; j_gene: TRBJ2-5; v_gene: TRBV30; CDR3nt: TGTGCCTGGAGTGTGAGGCGGCAGCAAGAGACCCAGTACTTC; CDR3aa: CAWSVRRQQETQYF